A single sample gave rise to the 20 T cell receptor beta chains below, sequenced in a study of T cell responses to AZD1222 COVID-19 vaccine. Using immunoSEQ multiplex PCR, the repertoire was profiled, and TCRdb retains in-frame clones only, with some absent. The sample lists 150,000 or so clones, approximately 85% seen once, with around 8.6% in the top ten. Source: peripheral blood, taken on day 0 of AZD1222 vaccination. The receptors were sampled from an adult in good health.

V and J are TRBV9 and TRBJ2-7; TRBD1 aligns across 8 bases. The length of the CDR3 is 17 residues. The germline gives CDR1 SGDLS, CDR2 YYNGEE. V lost 0 bases, J lost 2 bases, and 10 bases stayed unmatched. The CDR3 loop reads CASSVGDRGIGTYEQYF. The CDR3 DNA sequence: TGTGCCAGCAGCGTAGGAGACAGGGGTATAGGCACCTACGAGCAGTACTTC.

This clone was seen a few times. The rearrangement joins TRBV3-1 (or the pseudogene TRBV3-2) to TRBJ1-2, with D uncertain. Germline V gene sequence: CDR1 LGHDT, CDR2 YNNKEL (reference sequence). Trimming took 1 base from V and 6 from J, leaving 9 bases between them. CDR3 length: 13 amino acids. In DNA, the CDR3 is TGTGCCAGCAGCCAAGTCAGGCGACATGGCTACACCTTC. Translating it yields CASSQVRRHGYTF.

The rearrangement links TRBV19 to TRBJ1-1, with D maybe TRBD1 (5 bases). Germline V gene data show CDR1 as LNHDA and CDR2 as SQIVND (reference sequence). This CDR3 has 18 amino acids. With 5 bases removed from V and 1 base from J, the gap between germline ends came to 23 bases. The CDR3: CASSPLTGRGLGNTEAFF. CDR3 nucleotide sequence: TGTGCCAGTAGTCCGCTCACAGGAAGAGGTTTGGGGAACACTGAAGCTTTCTTT.

The chain is built from TRBV7-9 and TRBJ2-1; TRBD2 aligns across 7 bases. This CDR3 spans 12 amino acids. CDR1 and CDR2 from the germline V gene are SEHNR and FQNEAQ (reference sequence). The V segment lost 4 bases and the J segment 14 bases; nucleotides outside the gene matches: 8. The CDR3 region is CASSSVGGREFF. CDR3 bases: TGTGCCAGCAGCTCAGTGGGGGGGAGAGAGTTCTTC. The complete variable domain, with remaining parts taken from reference TRBV7-9 and TRBJ2-1, reads DTGVSQNPRHKITKRGQNVTFRCDPISEHNRLYWYRQTLGQGPEFLTYFQNEAQLEKSRLLSDRFSAERPKGSFSTLEIQRTEQGDSAMYLCASSSVGGREFFGPGTRLTVL.

This rearrangement joins TRBV7-8 to TRBJ1-2, with no clear D. The V and J ends lost 5 bases and 4 bases respectively, with 11 bases between them. The CDR3 length is 13 residues. CDR1 and CDR2 (germline): SGHVS, FQNEAQ. The CDR3 protein is CASSPRGSYGYTF. The CDR3 region has the DNA TGTGCCAGCAGCCCCCGAGGATCCTATGGCTACACCTTC.

The chain carries TRBV6-5 and TRBJ1-5; TRBD1 matches at 10 bases. CDR1 and CDR2 from the germline V gene are MNHEY and SVGAGI. The CDR3 is 15 residues long. Losses at the gene ends were 6 bases for V and 3 bases for J; bases not matched to a gene: 5. The CDR3 DNA reads as TGTGCCAGCAGCCCGACAGGGGGCAACAATCAGCCCCAGCATTTT. Its translation: CASSPTGGNNQPQHF.

V is TRBV6-4 and J is TRBJ2-1; maybe TRBD2 (7 bases). The V gene lost 4 bases and the J gene lost 0 bases, with 10 bases spanning the gap. CDR3 length equals 15 residues. CDR1 MRHNA and CDR2 SNTAGT come from the germline V gene. The CDR3 coding sequence is TGTGCCAGCAGTGCCCGGGGGGCCTCCTACAATGAGCAGTTCTTC. Amino acid sequence: CASSARGASYNEQFF.

The chain has TRBV4-2 and TRBJ2-7; D gene unclear. Trimming cost V 4 bases and J 4 bases, with 14 bases left between them. Germline values: CDR1 LGHNA, CDR2 YNFKEQ. The CDR3 contains 14 residues. The CDR3 nucleotides are TGTGCCAGCAGCCCGCCCCTCGGAGTTTACGAGCAGTACTTC. Protein product: CASSPPLGVYEQYF.

The chain employs TRBV10-3 and TRBJ2-3, with D possibly matching TRBD1 (6 bases). The germline gives CDR1 ENHRY, CDR2 SYGVKD. Trimming left V 6 bases short and J 2 bases short, with 9 bases between. CDR3 size: 13 residues. CDR3 DNA sequence: TGTGCCATCAGGCCAGGGGACACAGATACGCAGTATTTT. It codes for CAIRPGDTDTQYF.

This clone was recorded once. V and J are TRBV19 and TRBJ2-2, with TRBD1 matching over 9 bases. This CDR3 is 14 amino acids long. V dropped 5 bases and J dropped 6; count of bases not matched to a gene: 4. Germline V gene lookup returns CDR1 LNHDA and CDR2 SQIVND (reference sequence). The CDR3 sequence is CASSSTGGAGELFF. The CDR3 nucleotides are TGTGCCAGTAGTTCGACAGGGGGTGCCGGGGAGCTGTTTTTT.

J is TRBJ1-3 and V is TRBV18; D gene uncertain. In germline, CDR1 is KGHSH, CDR2 LQKENI. There are 14 residues in the CDR3. The V gene lost 3 bases and the J gene lost 6 bases, with 12 bases spanning the gap. CDR3 coding DNA: TGTGCCAGCTCACCTGACATCTGGCAAAACACCATATATTTT. This sequence encodes CASSPDIWQNTIYF.

The rearrangement links TRBV28 to TRBJ1-3, with D possibly TRBD1 on 6 matching bases. V was clipped by 1 base and J by 2 bases, with 12 bases between them. The CDR3 length is 16 residues. Germline assignment: CDR1 MDHEN and CDR2 SYDVKM. The CDR3 coding sequence is TGTGCCAGCAGTTTATACGGCAGGGGAGCTGGAAACACCATATATTTT. Translating it yields CASSLYGRGAGNTIYF.

The chain carries TRBV3-1 (or the pseudogene TRBV3-2) and TRBJ2-1, with 7 positions matching TRBD2. The V gene's germline CDR1 is LGHDT and CDR2 YNNKEL (reference sequence). CDR3 length: 17 amino acids. J lost 7 bases, V lost 0 bases, and 12 bases had no gene match. CDR3 in amino acids: CASSQDVGGPIENEQFF. The CDR3 DNA sequence: TGTGCCAGCAGCCAAGATGTGGGAGGGCCTATAGAAAATGAGCAGTTCTTC.

This rearrangement joins TRBV19 to TRBJ1-4; 8 bases align to TRBD1. This CDR3 contains 12 residues. The V segment lost 10 bases and the J segment 15 bases; nucleotides outside the gene matches: 13. Germline V lookup: CDR1 LNHDA, CDR2 SQIVND (reference sequence). The CDR3 bases are TGTGCCACCGTCCCGGGACAGGACCGGGTGTTTTTT. Translated: CATVPGQDRVFF.

The rearrangement uses TRBV14 and TRBJ1-4, with D uncertain. This CDR3 contains 10 residues. V gave up 8 bases and J gave up 5 bases, with 3 bases separating them. Germline values: CDR1 SGHDN, CDR2 FVKESK. CDR3 sequence reads: CASLNEKLFF. CDR3 nucleotide sequence: TGTGCCAGCCTAAATGAAAAACTGTTTTTT.

This chain connects TRBV12-3 or TRBV12-4 to TRBJ2-1; D is unresolved. The CDR3 is 13 residues long. V gave up 3 bases and J gave up 5 bases, with 8 bases separating them. The CDR3 loop is CASSLGGHNEQFF. Written as DNA, the CDR3 is TGTGCCAGCAGTTTGGGCGGACACAATGAGCAGTTCTTC.

V is TRBV10-2 and J is TRBJ2-1; 7 positions match TRBD2. CDR1 and CDR2 (germline): WSHSY, SAAADI. The CDR3 runs to 13 residues. V lost 11 bases and J lost 9; bases outside the gene matches: 13. The CDR3 DNA sequence: TGCGCCTCATCCTTGGGGGTAGCGGGTGAGCAGTTCTTC. It translates to CASSLGVAGEQFF.

V is TRBV11-2 and J is TRBJ1-2, with D hard to call. The CDR3 is made up of 13 amino acids. Germline loops: CDR1 SGHAT, CDR2 FQNNGV. V lost 1 base, J lost 2 bases, and 5 bases lay in between. CDR3 in amino acids: CASSLVLNYGYTF. The CDR3 bases are TGTGCCAGCAGCTTAGTATTAAACTATGGCTACACCTTC.

The rearrangement joins TRBV7-9 to TRBJ1-1; D is ambiguous. CDR1 SEHNR and CDR2 FQNEAQ come from the germline V gene (reference sequence). CDR3 length: 12 amino acids. Trimming removed 5 bases from V and 7 bases from J, with 11 bases in between. CDR3 sequence reads: CASSAVLNEAFF. In nucleotides, the CDR3 is TGTGCCAGCAGCGCAGTCCTTAATGAAGCTTTCTTT.

J is TRBJ1-1 and V is TRBV6-6; D call uncertain. V lost 2 bases and J 10 bases, leaving 14 bases between the germline ends. The length of the CDR3 is 13 residues. The V gene's germline CDR1 is MNHNY and CDR2 SVGAGI (reference sequence). The CDR3: CASSYPSLELAFF. For the CDR3, the DNA is TGTGCCAGCAGTTACCCTTCCCTCGAGCTAGCTTTCTTT.